The 31 T cell receptor beta chains listed next were all sequenced from one sample in a study of blood T cell repertoires in COVID-19. Using immunoSEQ multiplex PCR, the repertoire was profiled, and TCRdb retains in-frame clones only, with some absent. In the table there are 40,000 or so clones, roughly 70% of which are singletons. The specimen sequenced was peripheral blood. The source of these receptors is a man at least 80 years old with acute or convalescent COVID-19.

The V and J genes are TRBV6-1 and TRBJ1-6; 7 bases line up with TRBD1. V was pared by 2 bases and J by 6 bases, with 10 bases of the junction left unmatched. Germline CDR1 MNHNS, CDR2 SASEGT. CDR3 length: 17 residues. Here the CDR3 reads CASSELPRQGGNSPLHF. CDR3 nucleotides: TGTGCCAGCAGTGAACTTCCTCGACAGGGAGGTAATTCACCCCTCCACTTT.

This clone was seen just once. V is TRBV5-8 and J is TRBJ1-5; TRBD1 aligns across 12 bases. The CDR3 contains 15 residues. The germline V gene encodes CDR1 SGHTS and CDR2 YDEGEE. After removal of 4 bases from V and 6 bases from J, the junction contained 5 bases not matched to a gene. This chain's CDR3 is CASSRGQGARQPQHF. The CDR3 nucleotides are TGTGCCAGCAGCAGGGGACAGGGGGCCCGTCAGCCCCAGCATTTT.

The V call is TRBV6-5, the J call TRBJ2-7; 9 bases map to TRBD1. Germline CDR1 MNHEY, CDR2 SVGAGI. This CDR3 comprises 16 residues. V lost 0 bases, J lost 1 base, and 4 bases stayed unmatched. The CDR3 spells CASSYSRGTGSYEQYF. The CDR3 coding sequence is TGTGCCAGCAGTTACTCAAGGGGGACAGGGTCCTACGAGCAGTACTTC.

The rearrangement links TRBV5-1 to TRBJ1-1; a possible D gene is TRBD1 (5 bases). This CDR3 has 14 residues. Trimming cost V 0 bases and J 3 bases, with 9 bases left between them. Germline CDR1 reads SGHRS; CDR2 reads YFSETQ. CDR3 residues: CASSLDAGHTEAFF. The CDR3 DNA is TGCGCCAGCAGCTTGGATGCAGGGCACACTGAAGCTTTCTTT.

V usage is TRBV18 and J usage is TRBJ2-5, with D uncertain. The germline V and J ends were trimmed by 5 bases and 1 base, with 8 bases remaining between them. The CDR3 is 13 residues long. CDR1 and CDR2 from the germline V gene are KGHSH and LQKENI. The CDR3 here is CASSSTRQETQYF. CDR3 bases: TGTGCCAGCTCATCGACTCGCCAAGAGACCCAGTACTTC.

V usage is TRBV28 and J usage is TRBJ2-7; TRBD1 matches at 7 bases. The CDR3 has 13 amino acids. V shed 6 bases and J 3 bases; nucleotides not matched to a gene: 5. Germline CDR1 is MDHEN and CDR2 is SYDVKM. CDR3 in amino acids: CASSEGGGYEQYF. Written as DNA, the CDR3 is TGTGCCAGCAGCGAAGGGGGCGGCTACGAGCAGTACTTC.

This chain connects TRBV9 to TRBJ2-5; 8 nucleotides align to TRBD2. The CDR3 loop spans 15 amino acids. The trim removed 0 bases at V and 2 bases at J, leaving 3 bases unmatched. CDR1 SGDLS and CDR2 YYNGEE come from the germline V gene. In nucleotides, the CDR3 is TGTGCCAGCAGCGTAGCTAGCGGGCCACAAGAGACCCAGTACTTC. Amino acids: CASSVASGPQETQYF.

This clone occurred a few times. This sequence joins TRBV27 and TRBJ1-6; the D is unclear. Germline CDR1 and CDR2: MNHEY and SMNVEV (reference sequence). This CDR3 region has 16 residues. With 6 bases removed from V and 0 bases from J, the gap between germline ends came to 12 bases. The CDR3 reads CASRGFFSSYNSPLHF. CDR3 sequence (DNA): TGTGCCAGCAGGGGCTTTTTTAGCTCCTATAATTCACCCCTCCACTTT.

The V call is TRBV9, the J call TRBJ2-1; D is undetermined. CDR3 length: 15 amino acids. Trimming took 4 bases from V and 0 from J, leaving 11 bases between them. Germline-derived CDR1 and CDR2 are SGDLS and YYNGEE. The CDR3: CASSPRFSSYNEQFF. The CDR3 DNA reads as TGTGCCAGCAGCCCTCGTTTTAGCTCCTACAATGAGCAGTTCTTC. The whole variable domain, remainder taken from reference TRBV9 and TRBJ2-1, is DSGVTQTPKHLITATGQRVTLRCSPRSGDLSVYWYQQSLDQGLQFLIQYYNGEERAKGNILERFSAQQFPDLHSELNLSSLELGDSALYFCASSPRFSSYNEQFFGPGTRLTVL.

The V call is TRBV3-1 (or the pseudogene TRBV3-2), the J call TRBJ1-1, with D possibly matching TRBD1 (5 bases). The V end lost 4 bases, the J end lost 1 base, and 13 bases lay between the germline ends. The CDR3 covers 15 residues. Germline loops: CDR1 LGHDT, CDR2 YNNKEL (reference sequence). The CDR3 DNA is TGTGCCAGCAGCCCTGTACAGGCCCCGAACACTGAAGCTTTCTTT. Protein sequence: CASSPVQAPNTEAFF.

This chain links TRBV5-1 with TRBJ2-7; 9 bases map to TRBD1. This CDR3 has 15 amino acids. V gave up 0 bases and J gave up 3 bases; unmatched junction bases: 4. CDR1 and CDR2 (germline): SGHRS, YFSETQ. The CDR3 nucleotides are TGCGCCAGCAGCTTGGGGGGACAGGGACGCTACGAGCAGTACTTC. Amino acids: CASSLGGQGRYEQYF.

The gene calls are TRBV5-6 and TRBJ2-3; possible D gene TRBD2, 6 bases. The CDR3 runs 17 residues. The germline V and J ends were trimmed by 4 bases and 5 bases, with 23 bases remaining between them. Germline loops: CDR1 SGHDT, CDR2 YYEEEE. The chain's CDR3 is CASSPPRGLKREDTQYF. As DNA, the CDR3 is TGTGCCAGCAGCCCCCCCCGGGGACTCAAACGGGAAGATACGCAGTATTTT.

This rearrangement joins TRBV11-3 to TRBJ2-7; TRBD1 is a possible D gene (5 bases). Trimming pared 1 base from V and 2 bases from J, leaving 6 bases between. Germline values: CDR1 SGHNT, CDR2 YENEEA. The CDR3 extends over 13 amino acids. The CDR3 loop is CASSLGRAYEQYF. In DNA, the CDR3 is TGTGCCAGCAGCTTAGGCAGGGCCTACGAGCAGTACTTC.

This clone has a handful of counts. The chain carries TRBV19 and TRBJ1-1; 8 bases are shared with TRBD1. J gave up 5 bases and V 6 bases, and 8 bases lay outside the gene matches. Germline V gene sequence: CDR1 LNHDA, CDR2 SQIVND (reference sequence). CDR3 length: 14 residues. The CDR3, as DNA: TGTGCCAGTAGATCGGACAGGGTGGTGACTGAAGCTTTCTTT. Translation: CASRSDRVVTEAFF.

V usage is TRBV7-3 and J usage is TRBJ2-2; 7 bases agree with TRBD2. V gave up 6 bases and J gave up 0 bases; unmatched junction bases: 4. There are 15 residues in the CDR3. CDR1 is SGHTA and CDR2 is FQGTGA in the germline V gene. As DNA, the CDR3 is TGTGCCAGCAGGATAAGCGGGACGAACACCGGGGAGCTGTTTTTT. This gives the protein CASRISGTNTGELFF.

The rearrangement links TRBV2 to TRBJ1-6; D not resolved. The CDR3 contains 15 residues. V was pared by 6 bases and J by 8 bases, with 17 bases between. Germline CDR1 SNHLY, CDR2 FYNNEI. The CDR3 DNA reads as TGTGCCAGCAGGGCTCCGACGGGAGGATATTCACCCCTCCACTTT. Its protein is CASRAPTGGYSPLHF.

This chain connects TRBV5-6 to TRBJ2-7, with 7 nucleotides matching TRBD2. V trimming: 1 base; J trimming: 7 bases; junction bases outside the gene matches: 14. Germline V gene data show CDR1 as SGHDT and CDR2 as YYEEEE. This CDR3 region has 16 residues. The CDR3, as DNA: TGTGCCAGCAGCTTGTTCGGGGGAGGGCCGTCTTGGGAGCAGTACTTC. This codes for CASSLFGGGPSWEQYF.

The chain combines TRBV7-2 with TRBJ2-2, with 15 bases identical to TRBD2. Looked up from germline, CDR1 is SGHTA and CDR2 is FQGNSA. The CDR3 runs 16 residues. V lost 5 bases, J lost 6 bases, and 4 bases stayed unmatched. DNA of the CDR3: TGTGCCAGCAGCCGCGGACTAGCGGGAGGGGCCGGGGAGCTGTTTTTT. Translated: CASSRGLAGGAGELFF.

The chain is built from TRBV7-2 and TRBJ2-5; D may be TRBD2 (5 bases). The CDR3 is 14 residues long. Germline assignment: CDR1 SGHTA and CDR2 FQGNSA. Trimming took off 6 bases at V and 2 bases at J, with 13 bases between the two ends. Here the CDR3 reads CASSSRLLQETQYF. The CDR3 nucleotides are TGTGCCAGCAGTTCCCGACTACTTCAAGAGACCCAGTACTTC.

The rearrangement links TRBV4-2 to TRBJ2-3; TRBD2 aligns across 11 bases. CDR1 and CDR2 from the germline V gene are LGHNA and YNFKEQ. The CDR3 covers 17 residues. The V and J ends lost 4 bases and 3 bases, in that order; junction bases with no gene match: 9. The CDR3: CASSRAAGTSGTDTQYF. The CDR3 DNA is TGTGCCAGCAGCCGAGCGGCCGGGACTAGCGGAACAGATACGCAGTATTTT.

This chain links TRBV18 with TRBJ1-1; D is unresolved. The germline V gene has CDR1 KGHSH and CDR2 LQKENI. This CDR3 contains 13 residues. Deletions cut 2 bases from V and 1 base from J, with 5 bases between. CDR3 loop: CASSPGQNTEAFF. CDR3 sequence (DNA): TGTGCCAGCTCACCAGGGCAGAACACTGAAGCTTTCTTT.

The chain employs TRBV4-2 and TRBJ2-1, with 7 bases that match TRBD2. Germline values: CDR1 LGHNA, CDR2 YNFKEQ. The CDR3 is 17 amino acids. Losses at the gene ends were 3 bases for V and 0 bases for J; bases not matched to a gene: 8. The CDR3 sequence is CASSQSLAATSYNEQFF. The CDR3 DNA follows: TGTGCCAGCAGCCAGTCTCTAGCGGCTACCTCCTACAATGAGCAGTTCTTC.

V and J are TRBV11-2 and TRBJ2-7, with 7 bases identical to TRBD2. The V segment lost 3 bases and the J segment 3 bases; nucleotides outside the gene matches: 5. This CDR3 has 14 residues. CDR1 is SGHAT and CDR2 is FQNNGV in the germline V gene. The CDR3 is CASSLMGGNYEQYF. The DNA of the CDR3 is TGTGCCAGCAGCTTGATGGGGGGGAACTACGAGCAGTACTTC.

This chain connects TRBV28 to TRBJ2-1, with D possibly matching TRBD2 (6 bases). The CDR3 is 15 residues long. The V gene lost 3 bases and the J gene lost 5 bases, with 14 bases spanning the gap. Germline V gene sequence: CDR1 MDHEN, CDR2 SYDVKM. The CDR3 sequence is CASSFLFGGNNEQFF. In DNA, the CDR3 is TGTGCCAGCAGTTTTCTATTTGGCGGGAACAATGAGCAGTTCTTC.

J is TRBJ2-1 and V is TRBV28; 8 bases match TRBD2. Germline V gives CDR1 MDHEN, CDR2 SYDVKM. This CDR3 is 14 amino acids long. Germline trimming cut 6 bases from V and 4 bases from J; bases unmatched to any gene: 5. The CDR3 reads CASSLSGAYNEQFF. The CDR3 bases are TGTGCCAGCAGCCTTAGCGGGGCTTACAATGAGCAGTTCTTC.

The chain employs TRBV27 and TRBJ2-3; D perhaps matches TRBD2 (6 bases). The CDR3 contains 14 residues. Trimming left V 6 bases short and J 5 bases short, with 15 bases between. CDR1 is MNHEY and CDR2 is SMNVEV in the germline V gene (reference sequence). CDR3 amino acids: CASSLRGAQDTQYF. Written as DNA, the CDR3 is TGTGCCAGCAGCCTACGCGGGGCCCAAGATACGCAGTATTTT.

This clone was observed a handful of times. DNA for the CDR3: TGTGCCAGTAGTAGACAGGGGGCAACAGATACGCAGTATTTT. This translates into CASSRQGATDTQYF. The genes are TRBV19 and TRBJ2-3; 10 positions match TRBD1. CDR3 length: 14 amino acids. The germline gives CDR1 LNHDA, CDR2 SQIVND (reference sequence). J lost 3 bases, V lost 4 bases, and 1 base had no gene match.

This chain joins TRBV6-5 and TRBJ2-7, with 9 bases matching TRBD1. V was clipped by 7 bases and J by 8 bases; unmatched bases: 9. Germline V gene lookup returns CDR1 MNHEY and CDR2 SVGAGI. The CDR3 contains 13 residues. CDR3 DNA sequence: TGTGCCAGCACTACCGGGACAGGGTTAAAGCAGTACTTC. Translated: CASTTGTGLKQYF.

J is TRBJ1-4 and V is TRBV30; maybe TRBD1 (5 bases). Trimming removed 2 bases at V and 5 bases at J, with 12 bases between. Germline V gives CDR1 GTSNPN, CDR2 SVGIG (reference sequence). CDR3 length equals 14 residues. The CDR3 DNA reads as TGTGCCTGGAGTAGTCTCGGGGGGAATGAAAAACTGTTTTTT. Protein sequence: CAWSSLGGNEKLFF.

The chain is built from TRBV5-1 and TRBJ2-3; TRBD1 might be the D (5 bases). CDR3 length: 18 amino acids. CDR1 is SGHRS, CDR2 YFSETQ, per germline. The germline V and J ends were trimmed by 4 bases and 6 bases, with 27 bases remaining between them. The DNA for the CDR3 is TGCGCCAGCAGCCCCACCCGGATTAGTGCGACTTACAGGGATACGCAGTATTTT. This codes for CASSPTRISATYRDTQYF.

The rearrangement links TRBV5-1 to TRBJ2-2, with D tentatively TRBD1 (6 bases). The CDR3 length is 14 residues. Trimming stripped 4 bases from V and 4 bases from J, with 11 bases between. From germline, CDR1 is SGHRS and CDR2 YFSETQ. The CDR3 spells CASSRDIATGELFF. The CDR3 DNA is TGCGCCAGCAGCCGGGACATCGCCACCGGGGAGCTGTTTTTT.